The 11 T cell receptor beta chains reported below all come from one sample, sequenced in a study of T-cell reconstitution after alpha-beta-depleted transplantation in children. Using unique molecular identifiers, the investigators prepared the TCRbeta library. TCRdb called the PCR reads again in MiXCR, with one record for every CDR3 protein. This sample has 15,000 or so distinct CDR3 sequences, with 4.5% to 6% found just once. The sequencing here drew on PBMCs, taken before TCRalphabeta/CD19-depleted stem cell transplant. These receptors were obtained from a boy aged 5-17 years with acute lymphoblastic leukemia, due to receive a stem cell transplant.

This clonotype has at least ten counts. The chain recombines TRBV7-2 with TRBJ2-1, with D perhaps assigned TRBD1 or TRBD2 (6 bases each). Looked up from germline, CDR1 is SGHTA and CDR2 is FQGNSA. Trimming took off 8 bases at V and 5 bases at J, with 19 bases between the two ends. This CDR3 region has 15 residues. This chain's CDR3 is CASAYGGTRHNEQFF. CDR3 DNA: TGTGCCAGCGCCTACGGCGGGACAAGACACAATGAGCAGTTCTTC. The full variable domain, with the rest looked up from reference TRBV7-2 and TRBJ2-1, is GAGVSQSPSNKVTEKGKDVELRCDPISGHTALYWYRQSLGQGLEFLIYFQGNSAPDKSGLPSDRFSAERTGGSVSTLTIQRTQQEDSAVYLCASAYGGTRHNEQFFGPGTRLTVL.

This clonotype was detected ten times or more. CDR3 in DNA: TGTGCCAGCAGTTTATCGGCGGCTTTTCAAGAGACCCAGTACTTC. This encodes CASSLSAAFQETQYF. The chain links TRBV27 to TRBJ2-5; D ambiguous. Per germline, CDR1 MNHEY and CDR2 SMNVEV (reference sequence). V was pared by 0 bases and J by 2 bases, with 10 bases between. The CDR3 sequence is 15 residues long.

V is TRBV6-1 and J is TRBJ1-2; no definite D call. Trimming shortened V by 8 bases and J by 3 bases, and 19 bases separated the two germline ends. The CDR3 runs to 15 residues. Germline CDR1 and CDR2: MNHNS and SASEGT. The CDR3 DNA reads TGTGCCAGCTATACCTTGGCAGCGTCTTACTATGGCTACACCTTC. It yields the protein CASYTLAASYYGYTF.

At least ten counts were recorded for this clonotype. This chain uses TRBV5-6 with TRBJ1-1; D perhaps matches TRBD1 (5 bases). Germline assignment: CDR1 SGHDT and CDR2 YYEEEE. The V gene lost 4 bases and the J gene lost 0 bases, with 16 bases spanning the gap. The CDR3 is made up of 16 amino acids. For the CDR3, the DNA is TGTGCCAGCAGCCCTCTAGGGACGTCTATGAACACTGAAGCTTTCTTT. As protein: CASSPLGTSMNTEAFF.

This clonotype was seen repeatedly, ten times or more. The V call is TRBV6-6, the J call TRBJ1-6; possibly TRBD1 for D (6 bases). The CDR3 length is 13 residues. V gave up 7 bases and J gave up 11 bases, with 15 bases separating them. The germline gives CDR1 MNHNY, CDR2 SVGAGI (reference sequence). CDR3 sequence: CASKTGDLTPLHF. The CDR3 bases are TGTGCCAGCAAGACAGGCGATTTGACACCCCTCCACTTT.

This clonotype has at least ten counts. This chain uses TRBV6-5 with TRBJ2-3; D is unclear. The length of the CDR3 is 14 residues. With 5 bases removed from V and 6 bases from J, the gap between germline ends came to 15 bases. The germline CDR1 and CDR2 sequences are MNHEY and SVGAGI. The CDR3 protein is CASSRPDPRDTQYF. CDR3 bases: TGTGCCAGCAGTCGACCAGACCCCCGCGATACGCAGTATTTT.

Ten or more counts support this clonotype. V and J are TRBV7-9 and TRBJ2-1, with a weak D call TRBD2 (6 bases). V was trimmed by 5 bases and J by 6 bases, leaving 14 bases between them. CDR1 is SEHNR and CDR2 is FQNEAQ in the germline V gene (reference sequence). CDR3 length: 14 amino acids. As DNA, the CDR3 is TGTGCCAGCAGCCGACCGGGAGCCCCCAATGAGCAGTTCTTC. Its translation is CASSRPGAPNEQFF. The complete variable domain, with remaining parts taken from reference TRBV7-9 and TRBJ2-1, reads DTGVSQNPRHKITKRGQNVTFRCDPISEHNRLYWYRQTLGQGPEFLTYFQNEAQLEKSRLLSDRFSAERPKGSFSTLEIQRTEQGDSAMYLCASSRPGAPNEQFFGPGTRLTVL.

This clonotype was seen at least ten times. The chain has TRBV4-1 and TRBJ2-7; perhaps TRBD2 as D (6 bases). Trimming pared 1 base from V and 2 bases from J, leaving 9 bases between. This CDR3 has 14 residues. Looked up from germline, CDR1 is MGHRA and CDR2 is YSYEKL. The chain's CDR3 is CASSQVGGAYEQYF. Here the CDR3 DNA reads TGCGCCAGCAGCCAAGTTGGCGGGGCCTACGAGCAGTACTTC.

This clonotype was detected many times. The CDR3 protein is CASSPRRGSTDTQYF. In DNA form, the CDR3 reads TGTGCCAGCAGCCCACGGCGGGGAAGCACAGATACGCAGTATTTT. The chain couples TRBV7-2 to TRBJ2-3; D is perhaps TRBD2 (6 bases). Germline V lookup: CDR1 SGHTA, CDR2 FQGNSA. The CDR3 covers 15 residues. With 5 bases removed from V and 0 bases from J, the gap between germline ends came to 12 bases.

At least ten counts were recorded for this clonotype. This chain links TRBV6-4 with TRBJ1-5; weak D call: TRBD1 (6 bases). Germline CDR1 is MRHNA and CDR2 is SNTAGT. Trimming removed 6 bases from V and 0 bases from J, with 21 bases in between. This CDR3 has 18 residues. In nucleotides, the CDR3 is TGTGCCAGCAGACCGAGACGGACAGCCTGGTATAGCAATCAGCCCCAGCATTTT. As protein: CASRPRRTAWYSNQPQHF.

This clonotype was seen at least ten times. This chain connects TRBV6-5 to TRBJ1-1, with D possibly being TRBD1 (6 bases). There are 13 residues in the CDR3. V lost 6 bases and J lost 0, with 8 bases in between. CDR1 MNHEY and CDR2 SVGAGI come from the germline V gene. CDR3 sequence (DNA): TGTGCCAGCAGGGCAGGGGTGAACACTGAAGCTTTCTTT. This sequence encodes CASRAGVNTEAFF.